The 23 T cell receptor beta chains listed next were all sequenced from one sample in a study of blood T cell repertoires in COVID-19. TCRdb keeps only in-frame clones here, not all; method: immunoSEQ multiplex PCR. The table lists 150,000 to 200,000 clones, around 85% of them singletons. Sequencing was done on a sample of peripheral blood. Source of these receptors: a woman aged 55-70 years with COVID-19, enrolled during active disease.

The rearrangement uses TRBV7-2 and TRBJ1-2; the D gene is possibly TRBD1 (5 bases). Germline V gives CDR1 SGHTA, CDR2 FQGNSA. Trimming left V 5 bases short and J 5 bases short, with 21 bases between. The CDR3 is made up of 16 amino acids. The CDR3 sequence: CASSLSLKTGGYGYTF. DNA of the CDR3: TGTGCCAGCAGCCTCTCATTAAAGACGGGGGGATATGGCTACACCTTC. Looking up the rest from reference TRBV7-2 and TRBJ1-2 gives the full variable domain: GAGVSQSPSNKVTEKGKDVELRCDPISGHTALYWYRQSLGQGLEFLIYFQGNSAPDKSGLPSDRFSAERTGGSVSTLTIQRTQQEDSAVYLCASSLSLKTGGYGYTFGSGTRLTVV.

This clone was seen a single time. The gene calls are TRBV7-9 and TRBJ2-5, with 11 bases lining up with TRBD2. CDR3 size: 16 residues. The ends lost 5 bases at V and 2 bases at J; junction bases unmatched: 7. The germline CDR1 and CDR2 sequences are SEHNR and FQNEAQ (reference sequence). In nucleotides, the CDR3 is TGTGCCAGCAGCCCCGGTGCTAGCGGGGGGCAAGAGACCCAGTACTTC. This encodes CASSPGASGGQETQYF.

CDR3 nucleotides: TGTGCCTGGAGTCGGGGGGAGGGCTACGAGCAGTACTTC. Its translation: CAWSRGEGYEQYF. The chain joins TRBV30 to TRBJ2-7; 7 nucleotides line up with TRBD2. With V trimmed by 2 bases and J by 3 bases, 4 bases remained unmatched. The germline CDR1 and CDR2 sequences are GTSNPN and SVGIG (reference sequence). The CDR3 has 13 residues. The full variable domain, with the rest looked up from reference TRBV30 and TRBJ2-7, is SQTIHQWPATLVQPVGSPLSLECTVEGTSNPNLYWYRQAAGRGLQLLFYSVGIGQISSEVPQNLSASRPQDRQFILSSKKLLLSDSGFYLCAWSRGEGYEQYFGPGTRLTVT.

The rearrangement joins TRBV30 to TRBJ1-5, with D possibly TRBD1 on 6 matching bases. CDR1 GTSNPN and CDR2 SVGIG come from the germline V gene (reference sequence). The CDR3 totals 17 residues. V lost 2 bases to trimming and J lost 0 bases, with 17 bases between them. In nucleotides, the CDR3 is TGTGCCTGGAGTAAGACAGGTTGGGAGATTAGCAATCAGCCCCAGCATTTT. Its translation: CAWSKTGWEISNQPQHF.

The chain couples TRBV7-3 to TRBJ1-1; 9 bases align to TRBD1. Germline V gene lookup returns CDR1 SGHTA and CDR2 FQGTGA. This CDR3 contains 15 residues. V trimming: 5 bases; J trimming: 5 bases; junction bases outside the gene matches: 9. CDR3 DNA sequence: TGTGCCAGCAGCACCTCTGGGACAGGGACGACTGAAGCTTTCTTT. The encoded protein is CASSTSGTGTTEAFF.

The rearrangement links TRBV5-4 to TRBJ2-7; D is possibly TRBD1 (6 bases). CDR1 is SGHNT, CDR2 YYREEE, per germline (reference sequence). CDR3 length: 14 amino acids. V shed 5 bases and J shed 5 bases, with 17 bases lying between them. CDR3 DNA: TGTGCCAGCAGTCAAACAGGGAGAATCCACGAGCAGTACTTC. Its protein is CASSQTGRIHEQYF.

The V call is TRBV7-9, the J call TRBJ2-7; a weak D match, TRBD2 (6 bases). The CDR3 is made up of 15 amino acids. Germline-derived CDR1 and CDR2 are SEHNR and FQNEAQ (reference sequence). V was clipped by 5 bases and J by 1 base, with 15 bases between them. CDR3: CASSPPGGVSYEQYF. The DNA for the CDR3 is TGTGCCAGCAGCCCCCCCGGCGGGGTATCCTACGAGCAGTACTTC. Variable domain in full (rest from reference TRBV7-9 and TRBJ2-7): DTGVSQNPRHKITKRGQNVTFRCDPISEHNRLYWYRQTLGQGPEFLTYFQNEAQLEKSRLLSDRFSAERPKGSFSTLEIQRTEQGDSAMYLCASSPPGGVSYEQYFGPGTRLTVT.

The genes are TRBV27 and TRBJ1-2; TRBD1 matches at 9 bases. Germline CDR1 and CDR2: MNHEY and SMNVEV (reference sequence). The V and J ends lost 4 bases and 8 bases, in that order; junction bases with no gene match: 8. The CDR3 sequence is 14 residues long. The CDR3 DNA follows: TGTGCCAGCAGTTCGGACAGGGGCTCTGACGGCTACACCTTC. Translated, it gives CASSSDRGSDGYTF.

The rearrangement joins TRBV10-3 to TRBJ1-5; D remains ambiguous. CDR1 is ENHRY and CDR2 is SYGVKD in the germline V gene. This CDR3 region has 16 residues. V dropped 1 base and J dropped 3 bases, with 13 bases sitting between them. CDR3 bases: TGTGCCATCAGTGAGTTCCGGGGAATAGCCAATCAGCCCCAGCATTTT. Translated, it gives CAISEFRGIANQPQHF.

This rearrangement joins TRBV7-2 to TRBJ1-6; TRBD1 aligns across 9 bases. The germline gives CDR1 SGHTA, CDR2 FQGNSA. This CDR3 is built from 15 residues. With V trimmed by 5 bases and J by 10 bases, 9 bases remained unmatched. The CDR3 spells CASSARQGDRSPLHF. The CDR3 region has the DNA TGTGCCAGCAGCGCCAGACAGGGGGACAGGTCACCCCTCCACTTT.

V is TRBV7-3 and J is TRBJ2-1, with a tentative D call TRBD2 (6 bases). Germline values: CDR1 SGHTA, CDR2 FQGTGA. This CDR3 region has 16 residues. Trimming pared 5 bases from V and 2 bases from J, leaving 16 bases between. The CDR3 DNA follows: TGTGCCAGCAGCCCACAGCCCGGGAGAGCCTACAATGAGCAGTTCTTC. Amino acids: CASSPQPGRAYNEQFF.

The CDR3 DNA reads as TGCGCCAGCAGCCCCCTAGGGGGATTCCAAGAGACCCAGTACTTC. Amino acids: CASSPLGGFQETQYF. This chain connects TRBV4-3 to TRBJ2-5; tentative D call: TRBD1 (6 bases). CDR1 is LGHNA and CDR2 is YSLEER in the germline V gene. The CDR3 runs to 15 residues. The V end lost 4 bases, the J end lost 1 base, and 13 bases lay between the germline ends.

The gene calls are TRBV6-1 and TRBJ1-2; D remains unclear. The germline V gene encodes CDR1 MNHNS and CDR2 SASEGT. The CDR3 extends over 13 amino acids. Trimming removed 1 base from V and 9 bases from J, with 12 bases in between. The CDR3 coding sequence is TGTGCCAGCAGTGAAGATCCCCGGGGTCGCTACACCTTC. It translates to CASSEDPRGRYTF.

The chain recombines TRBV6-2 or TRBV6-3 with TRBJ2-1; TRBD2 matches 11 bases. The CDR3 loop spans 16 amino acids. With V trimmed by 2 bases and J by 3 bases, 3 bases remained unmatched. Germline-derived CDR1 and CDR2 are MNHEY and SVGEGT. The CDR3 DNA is TGTGCCAGCAGTTACCTTGGGACTAGCGGCTACAATGAGCAGTTCTTC. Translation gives CASSYLGTSGYNEQFF.

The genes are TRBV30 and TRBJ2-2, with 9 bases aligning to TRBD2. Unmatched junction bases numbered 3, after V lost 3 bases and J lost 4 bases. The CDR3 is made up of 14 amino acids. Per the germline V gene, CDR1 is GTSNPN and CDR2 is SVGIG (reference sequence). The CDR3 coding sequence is TGTGCCTGGAGGAGAGCGGGGGGCACCGGGGAGCTGTTTTTT. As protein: CAWRRAGGTGELFF.

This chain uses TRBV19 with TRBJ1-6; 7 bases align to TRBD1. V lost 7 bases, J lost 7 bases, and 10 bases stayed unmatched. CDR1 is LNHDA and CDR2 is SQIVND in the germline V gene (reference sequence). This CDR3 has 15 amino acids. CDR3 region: CASTFKGTANSPLHF. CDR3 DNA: TGTGCCAGTACCTTTAAGGGGACAGCGAATTCACCCCTCCACTTT.

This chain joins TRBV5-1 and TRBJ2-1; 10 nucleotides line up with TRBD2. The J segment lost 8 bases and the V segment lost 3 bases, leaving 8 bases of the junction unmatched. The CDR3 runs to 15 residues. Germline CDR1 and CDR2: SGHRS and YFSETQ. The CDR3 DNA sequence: TGCGCCAGCAGCTCAACTTCCCTAGCGGGAGATGAGCAGTTCTTC. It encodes CASSSTSLAGDEQFF.

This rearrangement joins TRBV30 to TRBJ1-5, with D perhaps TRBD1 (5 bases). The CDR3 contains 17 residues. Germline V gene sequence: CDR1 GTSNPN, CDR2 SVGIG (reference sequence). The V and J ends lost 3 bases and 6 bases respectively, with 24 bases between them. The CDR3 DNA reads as TGTGCCTGGAGCTCTAGAACCGGGGGAGGGTCGGGTCAGCCCCAGCATTTT. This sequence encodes CAWSSRTGGGSGQPQHF.

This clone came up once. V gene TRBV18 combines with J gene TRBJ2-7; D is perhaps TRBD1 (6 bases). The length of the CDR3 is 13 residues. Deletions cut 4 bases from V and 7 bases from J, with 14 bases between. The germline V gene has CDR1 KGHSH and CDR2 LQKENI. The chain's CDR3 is CASSRDNFGEQYF. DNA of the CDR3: TGTGCCAGCTCACGGGACAACTTTGGGGAGCAGTACTTC.

The DNA of the CDR3 is TGTGCCAGCAGCCACCAGGGACAGGGAGGGACTGAAGCTTTCTTT. Encoded protein: CASSHQGQGGTEAFF. V and J are TRBV7-9 and TRBJ1-1, with 9 bases fitting TRBD1. From germline, CDR1 is SEHNR and CDR2 FQNEAQ (reference sequence). The CDR3 spans 15 residues. Trimming at V came to 5 bases and at J to 5 bases, leaving 9 bases not matched to a gene.

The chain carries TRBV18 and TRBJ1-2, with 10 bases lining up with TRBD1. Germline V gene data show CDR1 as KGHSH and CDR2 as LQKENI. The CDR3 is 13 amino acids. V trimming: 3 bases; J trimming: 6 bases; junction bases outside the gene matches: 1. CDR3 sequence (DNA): TGTGCCAGCTCACCGGGACAGGGGAATGGCTACACCTTC. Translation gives CASSPGQGNGYTF.

The CDR3 loop reads CASSLLSDGEGLGYTF. In DNA, the CDR3 is TGTGCCAGCAGCTTACTATCGGACGGGGAAGGGTTAGGCTACACCTTC. The V and J genes are TRBV13 and TRBJ1-2; unclear D gene. The CDR3 covers 16 residues. Germline CDR1 is PRHDT and CDR2 is FYEKMQ (reference sequence). Deletions cut 2 bases from V and 8 bases from J, with 21 bases between.

As DNA, the CDR3 is TGCAGCGTTGCCCGGGTCGGAGAGACCCAGTACTTC. This gives the protein CSVARVGETQYF. The V and J genes are TRBV29-1 and TRBJ2-5, with D unresolved. Germline V gives CDR1 SQVTM, CDR2 ANQGSEA. V was pared by 4 bases and J by 4 bases, with 10 bases between. The CDR3 contains 12 residues.